These T cell receptor beta chains were read from a single sample in a study of graft-versus-host responses after intestinal transplantation. Profiled with immunoSEQ multiplex PCR; TCRdb holds only in-frame clones, not every one. The table has about 35,000 clones, around 94% seen once. The sequencing here drew on PBMCs, taken 16 days after intestinal transplant. These receptors were taken from a human patient who received an intestinal transplant, so some T cells may come from the graft donor. Each CDR3 is given with its conserved first and last residue. The D gene is left open where the match is weak.

V gene	J gene	D gene	CDR3 DNA	CDR3 protein
TRBV4-2	TRBJ1-2	-	TGTGCCAGCAGCCAAGAGGGCTCACCAACCTATATCTATGGCTACACCTTC	CASSQEGSPTYIYGYTF
TRBV6-1	TRBJ1-1	-	TGTGCCAGCAGTGAACGTGGGGGAAGGACTGAAGCTTTCTTT	CASSERGGRTEAFF
TRBV7-8	TRBJ1-6	-	TGTGCCAGCAGCCCGGGACACGTTAATTCACCCCTCCACTTT	CASSPGHVNSPLHF
TRBV27	TRBJ2-5	-	TGTGCCAGCGGGCGGGGCATCCGGGCCCTATCCCAAGAGACCCAGTACTTC	CASGRGIRALSQETQYF
TRBV30	TRBJ2-3	TRBD1	TGTGCCTGGGACCGGACAGGGGCAGGTGGAGATACGCAGTATTTT	CAWDRTGAGGDTQYF
TRBV6-1	TRBJ1-5	TRBD1	TGTGCCAGCAGTGATCAGGACAGGGTCGATCAGCCCCAGCATTTT	CASSDQDRVDQPQHF
TRBV9	TRBJ1-3	TRBD1	TGTGCCAGCAGCGTAGAAGGACAGGGGGTAGACACCATATATTTT	CASSVEGQGVDTIYF
TRBV2	TRBJ1-1	-	TGTGCCAGCAGTGAGGGGAGGCCCGAAGCTTTCTTT	CASSEGRPEAFF
TRBV27	TRBJ1-1	-	TGTGCCAGCAGTTTGTTCAGGGGAATGAACACTGAAGCTTTCTTT	CASSLFRGMNTEAFF
TRBV7-3	TRBJ2-7	-	TGTGCCAGCAGCTCGGACGGCTCCTACGAGCAGTACTTC	CASSSDGSYEQYF
TRBV30	TRBJ2-7	TRBD2	TGTGCCTGGAGTGTTAGCGGGAGCGAGCAGTACTTC	CAWSVSGSEQYF
TRBV28	TRBJ2-7	-	TGTGCCAGCGGCGACTCTACCTACGAGCAGTACTTC	CASGDSTYEQYF
TRBV14	TRBJ2-7	TRBD2	TGTGCCAGCAGCCAAACCGGACTAGCGGCAACCTACGAGCAGTACTTC	CASSQTGLAATYEQYF
TRBV6-5	TRBJ1-1	-	TGTGCCAGCAGTTTCGCAAGACCTGAAGCTTTCTTT	CASSFARPEAFF
TRBV18	TRBJ1-4	-	TGTGCCAGCTCCCGGGACTATTATACGAGGGAACTGTTTTTT	CASSRDYYTRELFF
TRBV5-6	TRBJ2-3	TRBD1	TGTGCCAGCAGCGCCTGGGACAGATCTAGCACAGATACGCAGTATTTT	CASSAWDRSSTDTQYF
TRBV7-2	TRBJ2-7	TRBD2	TGTGCCAGCACCCTAGCGGGAGTGGCCTACGAGCAGTACTTC	CASTLAGVAYEQYF
TRBV7-9	TRBJ2-7	TRBD2	TGTGCCAGCAGCGAACCGAGCGGGAGGGAGAACGAGCAGTACTTC	CASSEPSGRENEQYF
TRBV11-2	TRBJ2-1	TRBD2	TGTGCCAGCAGCTTAACTAGCGGGCGGTTGGGTAATACTGAGCAGTTCTTC	CASSLTSGRLGNTEQFF
TRBV6-1	TRBJ1-1	-	TGTGCCAGCAGTGAAGCTAGGGCCCAGAACACTGAAGCTTTCTTT	CASSEARAQNTEAFF
TRBV2	TRBJ2-7	-	TGTGCCAGCACTGACCCTATCTCCTACGAGCAGTACTTC	CASTDPISYEQYF
TRBV21-1	TRBJ2-3	-	TGTGCCAGCAGCCCACGACTAGCGGGAGTTTCAGATACGCAGTATTTT	CASSPRLAGVSDTQYF
TRBV15	TRBJ2-3	TRBD2	TGTGCCACCAGCAGGGCCCCCCTAGCGGAGAACACAGATACGCAGTATTTT	CATSRAPLAENTDTQYF
TRBV28	TRBJ2-3	-	TGTGCCAGCAGTCCAGGCCTGCCTCTCAGGGATACGCAGTATTTT	CASSPGLPLRDTQYF
TRBV9	TRBJ1-3	-	TGTGCCAGCAGCGTAGGTTTCAGCTCTGGAAACACCATATATTTT	CASSVGFSSGNTIYF